This T cell receptor beta chain was obtained from a study of OX40 agonist ivuxolimab in advanced cancers. Overall study results and limits: Clonal expansion from baseline to week 6 occurred in both CD4+ and CD8+ T cells. Partly responding patients at 0.1-3.0 mg/kg showed some of the smallest clonal expansion. The specificity for antigen of the expanded peripheral T cells was not determined.

CDR1 and CDR2 from the germline V gene are LNHDA and SQIVND (reference sequence). CDR3 size: 15 residues. V dropped 2 bases and J dropped 3; count of bases not matched to a gene: 3. Measured with immunoSEQ multiplex PCR; TCRdb has only the in-frame clones, and not every one. The top ten hold roughly 22% of the sample, which has fewer than 60,000 clones, approximately 81% seen once. In regard to this clone: Its cognate antigen is unknown.

The material sequenced was CD4+ or CD8+ T cells sorted from blood, taken in a trial of the OX40 agonist ivuxolimab. The chain is built from TRBV19 and TRBJ2-1; 8 bases align to TRBD2. The source of this sequence is an adult with an advanced solid tumor such as melanoma, head and neck, liver or kidney cancer. The CDR3 is CASSISSGGYNEQFF. DNA for the CDR3: TGTGCCAGTAGTATAAGCAGCGGGGGCTACAATGAGCAGTTCTTC.